This TCR beta chain was profiled in a study of blood T cells in healthy people across ages. On this clonotype itself: The germline gene is not matched at one end of the junction; a read error may be the cause.

Each donor gave approximately 9.5 milliliters of peripheral blood. Extractions gave at least 5.5 micrograms of total RNA per sample. A second PCR of roughly 7 to 11 cycles used a sample-barcoded 5' primer and a J-beta primer mix. Each cDNA molecule was tagged by a template-switch adaptor that had 12 random nucleotides. TCRdb analysed the 5' RACE reads with MiXCR anew, one entry per CDR3 protein. The data hold under 2 million distinct CDR3 sequences, with 30% to 35% observed a single time. From germline, CDR1 is MNHEY and CDR2 SMNVEV (reference sequence). The CDR3 runs to 15 residues. The specimen was blood. This receptor was identified in a woman between 25 and 40 years old in good health. The chain uses TRBV27 and TRBJ1-2, with TRBD1 as a possible D gene (6 bases). The DNA of the CDR3 is TGTGCCAGCAGTTCCGGACAGACTCTTAGCTATGGCTGCACCTTC. This translates into CASSSGQTLSYGCTF.